This T cell receptor (beta chain) came from a study of shared clonotypes between healthy human individuals. Deletions cut 2 bases from V and 2 bases from J, with 11 bases between. CDR3 length equals 15 residues. The germline V gene has CDR1 SGHTA and CDR2 FQGNSA. Using immunoSEQ multiplex PCR, the repertoire was profiled, and TCRdb retains in-frame clones only, with some absent. The data show roughly 1,000,000 clones, with about four fifths seen just once and roughly 0.61% held by the top ten. This receptor was obtained from a man aged 18 to 29 in good health. Some clones in this sample may be carry-over from other donors' samples. V is TRBV7-2 and J is TRBJ2-3, with D unresolved. The sequencing sample was made of memory CD4+ T cells from PBMCs. The sample's subset: CD45RA-negative fraction. The CDR3 nucleotides read TGTGCCAGCAGCTTAAACAGTTTGTCCACAGATACGCAGTATTTT. It specifies CASSLNSLSTDTQYF.